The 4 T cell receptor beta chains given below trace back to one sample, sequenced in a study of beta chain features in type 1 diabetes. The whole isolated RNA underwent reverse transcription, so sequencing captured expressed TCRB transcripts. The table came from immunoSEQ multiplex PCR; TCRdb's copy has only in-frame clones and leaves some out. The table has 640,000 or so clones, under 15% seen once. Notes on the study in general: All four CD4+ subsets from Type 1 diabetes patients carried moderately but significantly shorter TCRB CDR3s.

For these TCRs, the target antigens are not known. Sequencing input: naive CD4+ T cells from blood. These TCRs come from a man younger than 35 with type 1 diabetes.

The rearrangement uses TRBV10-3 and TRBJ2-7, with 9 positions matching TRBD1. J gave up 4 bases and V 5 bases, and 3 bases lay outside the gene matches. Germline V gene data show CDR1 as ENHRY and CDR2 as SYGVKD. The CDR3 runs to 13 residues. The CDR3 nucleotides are TGTGCCATCAGTCGGGACAGGGATTACGAGCAGTACTTC. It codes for CAISRDRDYEQYF.

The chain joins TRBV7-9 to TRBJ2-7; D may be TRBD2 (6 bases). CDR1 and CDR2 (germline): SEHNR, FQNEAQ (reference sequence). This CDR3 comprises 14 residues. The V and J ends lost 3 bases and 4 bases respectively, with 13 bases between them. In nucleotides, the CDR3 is TGTGCCAGCAGCTTTGGCCTCGCGGGGTACGAGCAGTACTTC. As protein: CASSFGLAGYEQYF. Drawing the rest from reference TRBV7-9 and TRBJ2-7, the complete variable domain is DTGVSQNPRHKITKRGQNVTFRCDPISEHNRLYWYRQTLGQGPEFLTYFQNEAQLEKSRLLSDRFSAERPKGSFSTLEIQRTEQGDSAMYLCASSFGLAGYEQYFGPGTRLTVT.

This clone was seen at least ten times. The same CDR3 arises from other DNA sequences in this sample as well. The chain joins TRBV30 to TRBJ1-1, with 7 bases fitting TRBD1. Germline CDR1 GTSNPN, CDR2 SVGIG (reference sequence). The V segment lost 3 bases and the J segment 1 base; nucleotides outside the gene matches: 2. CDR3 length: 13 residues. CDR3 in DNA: TGTGCCTGGAGGGGACAGCCGAACACTGAAGCTTTCTTT. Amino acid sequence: CAWRGQPNTEAFF. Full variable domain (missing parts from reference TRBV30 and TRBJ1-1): SQTIHQWPATLVQPVGSPLSLECTVEGTSNPNLYWYRQAAGRGLQLLFYSVGIGQISSEVPQNLSASRPQDRQFILSSKKLLLSDSGFYLCAWRGQPNTEAFFGQGTRLTVV.

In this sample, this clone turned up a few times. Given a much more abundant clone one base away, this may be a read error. The DNA for the CDR3 is TGTGCCAGCAGTTTCCAAGAGACCCAGTACTTC. Encoded protein: CASSFQETQYF. This chain links TRBV6-1 with TRBJ2-5; no definite D call. There are 11 residues in the CDR3. Germline V gives CDR1 MNHNS, CDR2 SASEGT. Trimming took off 5 bases at V and 1 base at J, with 2 bases between the two ends.